This TCR beta chain was recovered during a study of T cell repertoires in cytomegalovirus infection. About the study: Public TCR beta signature analysis indicated the presence of both CMV infection and matching HLA type. Study outcomes and limitations: Using cumulative public TCR beta family frequency, the authors identified those who carried CMV together with the relevant HLA. HLA-C-restricted TCR beta clonotypes specific for CMV led the ex vivo response.

This clonotype was seen repeatedly, ten times or more. Its antigen is unidentified. TCRdb called the reads again in MiXCR, with one record for every CDR3 protein. Here the sample spans approximately 550,000 distinct CDR3 sequences, 16% being singletons. V was cut by 1 base and J by 4 bases, with 19 bases left in between. CDR1 is SEHNR, CDR2 FQNEAQ, per germline (reference sequence). This CDR3 has 17 amino acids. The sequencing sample was made of CD8+ T cells from PBMCs. The clonotype originates from a human donor in good health (CMV status not recorded). Some clones in this sample may be carry-over from other donors' samples. The chain joins TRBV7-9 to TRBJ1-1; no reliable D call. The CDR3 DNA is TGTGCCAGCAGCTTAGAAACACGGCTACGGGTGGTCACTGAAGCTTTCTTT. It codes for CASSLETRLRVVTEAFF.